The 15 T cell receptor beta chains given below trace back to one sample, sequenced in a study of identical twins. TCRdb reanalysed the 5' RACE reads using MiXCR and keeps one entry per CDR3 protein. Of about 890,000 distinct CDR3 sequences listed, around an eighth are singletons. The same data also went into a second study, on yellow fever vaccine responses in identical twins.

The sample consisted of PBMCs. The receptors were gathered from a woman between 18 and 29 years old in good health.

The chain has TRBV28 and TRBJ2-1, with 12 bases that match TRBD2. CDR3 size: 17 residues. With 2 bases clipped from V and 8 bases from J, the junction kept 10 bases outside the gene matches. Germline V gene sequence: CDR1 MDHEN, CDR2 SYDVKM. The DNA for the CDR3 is TGTGCCAGCAGTTTACCCCCTCTAGCGGGAGGGCCTTATGAGCAGTTCTTC. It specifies CASSLPPLAGGPYEQFF.

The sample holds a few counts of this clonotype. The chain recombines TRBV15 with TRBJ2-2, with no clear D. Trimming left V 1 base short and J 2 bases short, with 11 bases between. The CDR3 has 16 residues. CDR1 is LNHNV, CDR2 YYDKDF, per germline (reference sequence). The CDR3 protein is CATSRGNWVNTGELFF. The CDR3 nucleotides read TGTGCCACCAGCAGAGGAAATTGGGTAAACACCGGGGAGCTGTTTTTT.

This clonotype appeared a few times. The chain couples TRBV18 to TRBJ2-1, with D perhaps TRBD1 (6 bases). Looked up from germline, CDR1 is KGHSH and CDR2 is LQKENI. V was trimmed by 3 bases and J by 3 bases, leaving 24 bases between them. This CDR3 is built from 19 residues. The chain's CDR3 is CASSPTRLDRKVSYNEQFF. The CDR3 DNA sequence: TGTGCCAGCTCACCCACACGCCTAGACAGGAAAGTGAGCTACAATGAGCAGTTCTTC.

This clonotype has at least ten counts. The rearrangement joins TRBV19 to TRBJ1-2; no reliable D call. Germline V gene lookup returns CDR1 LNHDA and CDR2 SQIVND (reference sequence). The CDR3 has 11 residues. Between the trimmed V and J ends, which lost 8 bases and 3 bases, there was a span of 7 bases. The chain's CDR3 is CASSEDYGYTF. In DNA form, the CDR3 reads TGTGCCAGTTCCGAGGACTATGGCTACACCTTC.

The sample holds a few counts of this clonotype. The chain's CDR3 is CASSNLGGTYNEQFF. The CDR3 DNA is TGCGCCAGCAGCAACCTGGGGGGGACCTACAATGAGCAGTTCTTC. J is TRBJ2-1 and V is TRBV5-1; 7 bases match TRBD2. CDR1 and CDR2 (germline): SGHRS, YFSETQ. The V segment lost 4 bases and the J segment 2 bases; nucleotides outside the gene matches: 6. There are 15 residues in the CDR3.

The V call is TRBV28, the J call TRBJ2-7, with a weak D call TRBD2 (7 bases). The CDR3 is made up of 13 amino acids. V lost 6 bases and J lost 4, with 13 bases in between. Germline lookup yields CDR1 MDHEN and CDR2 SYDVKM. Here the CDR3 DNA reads TGTGCCAGCAGAGAAGGGGGAGGGTACGAGCAGTACTTC. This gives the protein CASREGGGYEQYF.

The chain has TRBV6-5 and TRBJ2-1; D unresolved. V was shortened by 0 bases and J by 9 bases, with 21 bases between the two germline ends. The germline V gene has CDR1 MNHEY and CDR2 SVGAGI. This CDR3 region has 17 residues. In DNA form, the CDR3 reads TGTGCCAGCAGTTACTCGAGTAATATCGGTAGTAGGAGTGAGCAGTTCTTC. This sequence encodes CASSYSSNIGSRSEQFF.

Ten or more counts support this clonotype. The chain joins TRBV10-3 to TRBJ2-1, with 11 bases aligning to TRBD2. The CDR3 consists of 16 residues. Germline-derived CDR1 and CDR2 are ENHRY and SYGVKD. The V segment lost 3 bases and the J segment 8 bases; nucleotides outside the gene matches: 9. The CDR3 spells CAISDPTSGEIYEQFF. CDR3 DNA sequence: TGTGCCATCAGTGACCCGACTAGCGGGGAGATCTATGAGCAGTTCTTC.

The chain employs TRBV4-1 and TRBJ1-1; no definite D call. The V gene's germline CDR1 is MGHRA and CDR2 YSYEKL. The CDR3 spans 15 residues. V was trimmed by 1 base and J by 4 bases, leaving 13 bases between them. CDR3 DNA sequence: TGCGCCAGCAGCCAAGTTAACAAAGCGGGCACTGAAGCTTTCTTT. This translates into CASSQVNKAGTEAFF.

The CDR3 DNA is TGTGCCAGTAGTCCCGAGGGGATTGATGGCTACACCTTC. It encodes CASSPEGIDGYTF. The gene calls are TRBV19 and TRBJ1-2, with D perhaps TRBD1 (5 bases). The CDR3 length is 13 residues. Germline V lookup: CDR1 LNHDA, CDR2 SQIVND (reference sequence). With 5 bases removed from V and 6 bases from J, the gap between germline ends came to 13 bases.

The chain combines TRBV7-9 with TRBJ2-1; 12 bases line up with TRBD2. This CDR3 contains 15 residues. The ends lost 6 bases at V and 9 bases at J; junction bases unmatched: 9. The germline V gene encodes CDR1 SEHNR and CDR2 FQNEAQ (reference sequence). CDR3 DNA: TGTGCCAGCAGGCATACTAGCGGGGGGCGGAGTGAGCAGTTCTTC. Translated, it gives CASRHTSGGRSEQFF.

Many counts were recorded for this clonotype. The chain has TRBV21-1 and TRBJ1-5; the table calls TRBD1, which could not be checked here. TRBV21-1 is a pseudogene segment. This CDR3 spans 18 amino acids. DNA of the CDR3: TGTGCCAGCAGCATTCCGGACAGGGGATATGATAGCAATCAGCCCCAGCATTTT. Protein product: CASSIPDRGYDSNQPQHF.

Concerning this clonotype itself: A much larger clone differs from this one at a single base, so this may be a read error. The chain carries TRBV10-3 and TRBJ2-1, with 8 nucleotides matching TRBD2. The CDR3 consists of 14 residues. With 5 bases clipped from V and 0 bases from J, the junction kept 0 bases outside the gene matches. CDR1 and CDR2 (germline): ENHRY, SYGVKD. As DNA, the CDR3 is TGTGCCATCAGTAGCGGGAGCTCCTACAATGAGCAGTTCTTC. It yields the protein CAISSGSSYNEQFF.

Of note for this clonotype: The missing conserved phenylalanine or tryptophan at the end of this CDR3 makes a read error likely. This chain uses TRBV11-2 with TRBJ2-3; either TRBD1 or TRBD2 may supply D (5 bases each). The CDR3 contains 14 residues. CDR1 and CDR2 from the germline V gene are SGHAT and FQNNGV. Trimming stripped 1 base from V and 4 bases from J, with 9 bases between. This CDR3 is CASSLVGGPDTQYL. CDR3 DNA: TGTGCCAGCAGCTTAGTTGGGGGTCCAGATACGCAGTATTTA.

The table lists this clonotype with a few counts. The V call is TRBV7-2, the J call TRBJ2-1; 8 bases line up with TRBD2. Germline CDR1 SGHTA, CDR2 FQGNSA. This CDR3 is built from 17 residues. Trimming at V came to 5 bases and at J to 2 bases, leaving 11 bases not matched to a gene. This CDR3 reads CASSPAGLAIPYNEQFF. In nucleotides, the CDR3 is TGTGCCAGCAGCCCGGCCGGACTAGCCATTCCCTACAATGAGCAGTTCTTC.